Listed below are T cell receptor beta chains from one sample, sequenced in a study of shared clonotypes between healthy human individuals. This table comes from immunoSEQ multiplex PCR, and its TCRdb copy is limited to in-frame clones, with some not included. Among about 700,000 clones, about 92% were seen once, and the ten largest hold roughly 24%. Sequenced: naive CD8+ T cells sorted from blood. The source is a man between 25 and 39 years old in good health. The CDR3 runs from the conserved cysteine through the conserved F or W. The order of the fields is CDR3 DNA, CDR3 protein, clone size, V gene, D gene, J gene. The D gene is left open where the match is weak. Clone size appears in some rows only: once, few, many, or a class for an expanded clone.

TGTGCCAGCAGTGCGGAACTGCGGACATCTCCTAGAACGACCCAGTACTTC | CASSAELRTSPRTTQYF | . | TRBV6-1 | . | TRBJ2-5
TGTGCCAGCAGTTTATCGGAGACTAGCGGGAGGAATGAGCAGTTCTTC | CASSLSETSGRNEQFF | . | TRBV27 | TRBD2 | TRBJ2-1
TGTGCCAGCAGCGTAGATCCCCTTACTAGCGGGTGGTACGAGCAGTACTTC | CASSVDPLTSGWYEQYF | . | TRBV9 | TRBD2 | TRBJ2-7
TGTGCCAGCAGCGATGGAGGGAGTGGGCCCGCAGATACGCAGTATTTT | CASSDGGSGPADTQYF | . | TRBV9 | . | TRBJ2-3
TGTGCCAGCAGTTTACGGGGACTAGCGGTGAGCAATGAGCAGTTCTTC | CASSLRGLAVSNEQFF | . | TRBV27 | TRBD2 | TRBJ2-1
TGTGCCAGCAGCTTGCGTCCAGGGCCGAACGAGCAGTACTTC | CASSLRPGPNEQYF | . | TRBV5-5 | . | TRBJ2-7
TGTGCCAGCAGTTATGGACGGGACTTTGGGGGCTACACCTTC | CASSYGRDFGGYTF | . | TRBV6-5 | . | TRBJ1-2
TGTGCCAAACAGGTATTGAGGAATCAGCCCCAGCATTTT | CAKQVLRNQPQHF | . | TRBV27 | . | TRBJ1-5
TGTGCCAGCAGCGTAGCCCTGGACGGAACCTCTGGAAACACCATATATTTT | CASSVALDGTSGNTIYF | . | TRBV9 | . | TRBJ1-3
TGTGCCAGCAGTTTAGCTAGCACAGATACGCAGTATTTT | CASSLASTDTQYF | . | TRBV27 | . | TRBJ2-3
TGTGCCAGCAGCGTCTCAGGGGGGTACAATGAGCAGTTCTTC | CASSVSGGYNEQFF | . | TRBV9 | . | TRBJ2-1
TGTGCCAGCAGCTTGGGTGGTATGAACACTGAAGCTTTCTTT | CASSLGGMNTEAFF | . | TRBV5-4 | . | TRBJ1-1
TGCGCCAGCAGCCAAGGTTTGGGACTAGCGGCCCCCATAGGGGAGCTGTTTTTT | CASSQGLGLAAPIGELFF | . | TRBV4-1 | TRBD2 | TRBJ2-2
TGTGCCAGCAGTTTAGACAGGCCTAACTATGGCTACACCTTC | CASSLDRPNYGYTF | . | TRBV28 | . | TRBJ1-2
TGTGCCAGCAGTTCCCGGACTAGCGGGAGGGCGAACACCGGGGAGCTGTTTTTT | CASSSRTSGRANTGELFF | . | TRBV11-2 | TRBD2 | TRBJ2-2
TGTGCCACCCTAAACAGGGTGGAGACCCAGTACTTC | CATLNRVETQYF | . | TRBV6-1 | . | TRBJ2-5
TGTGCCAGCAGCTTATACAGTCCCGAGCAGTTCTTC | CASSLYSPEQFF | . | TRBV5-4 | . | TRBJ2-1
TGTGCCAGCAAAACCGGGACTAGCGGGATCGGTGCCAAAAACATTCAGTACTTC | CASKTGTSGIGAKNIQYF | . | TRBV27 | TRBD2 | TRBJ2-4
TGTGCCACCTCCCGGGGTGGCCTCAGAGGGAGGCTCCAGTATGGCTACACCTTC | CATSRGGLRGRLQYGYTF | . | TRBV27 | . | TRBJ1-2
TGTGCCAGGGGCGGTGACGGGAGGGGGTACGAGCAGTACTTC | CARGGDGRGYEQYF | . | TRBV7-2 | TRBD2 | TRBJ2-7
TGTGCCAGCAGTGACTATGGCTACACCTTC | CASSDYGYTF | . | TRBV6-1 | . | TRBJ1-2
TGTGCCACCAGCAGAGTCCAGGGCAATGAGCAGTTCTTC | CATSRVQGNEQFF | . | TRBV15 | . | TRBJ2-1
TGTGCCAGCAGCTTAGCGCAGGGCGCGGTTGAGCAGTTCTTC | CASSLAQGAVEQFF | . | TRBV7-8 | . | TRBJ2-1
TGTGCCAGCGGGTTACTGGGGGACAGCTCCTACGAGCAGTACTTC | CASGLLGDSSYEQYF | . | TRBV27 | TRBD1 | TRBJ2-7
TGTGCCAGCAGCTTGGAGGGACTAGCGGGAGCTGAGCAGTTCTTC | CASSLEGLAGAEQFF | once | TRBV5-4 | TRBD2 | TRBJ2-1
TGCAGCGTCGGGGACAGGGGAATTCGCGGCTACACCTTC | CSVGDRGIRGYTF | once | TRBV29-1 | TRBD1 | TRBJ1-2
TGTGCCAGCGTGTTTAAGGGCAGGGGGTTTACTAGCAATCAGCCCCAGCATTTT | CASVFKGRGFTSNQPQHF | . | TRBV28 | TRBD1 | TRBJ1-5
TGTGCCAGCAGTGAAGAAGACAGGGGGCCAGATACGCAGTATTTT | CASSEEDRGPDTQYF | . | TRBV6-1 | TRBD1 | TRBJ2-3
TGTGCCAGCAGTCTTTCTCGCTTGTTTGCAAGGACCAAAAGCTCCTACGAGCAGTACTTC | CASSLSRLFARTKSSYEQYF | . | TRBV28 | . | TRBJ2-7
TGTGCCAGCAGCCGGGACAGGGGAAGTTATAACGAGCAGTACTTC | CASSRDRGSYNEQYF | . | TRBV28 | TRBD1 | TRBJ2-7
TGTGCCAGCAGGGAAATCTCCAATGAGCAGTTCTTC | CASREISNEQFF | . | TRBV2 | . | TRBJ2-1
TGCGCCAGCAGCCAAGGAACCGCGGGCACCTACGAGCAGTACTTC | CASSQGTAGTYEQYF | . | TRBV4-3 | . | TRBJ2-7
TGTGCCAGCAGTTTATCCCCCGGGACTAGCGGGAGGGAGACCCAGTACTTC | CASSLSPGTSGRETQYF | once | TRBV28 | TRBD2 | TRBJ2-5
TGTGCCAGCGCGACCATAGAGTCTGGAAACACCATATATTTT | CASATIESGNTIYF | . | TRBV5-4 | . | TRBJ1-3
TGTGCCAGCAGCTTAAGTTTGGAGGGTGCCGGGGAGCTGTTTTTT | CASSLSLEGAGELFF | . | TRBV7-9 | . | TRBJ2-2
TGTGCCAGCAGTTTTTTACAGGGGGGGTCCTACGAGCAGTACTTC | CASSFLQGGSYEQYF | . | TRBV28 | . | TRBJ2-7
TGCGCCAGCAGCTTGTCTCCAGGGGGAGACCCAACCACCGGGGAGCTGTTTTTT | CASSLSPGGDPTTGELFF | . | TRBV5-1 | TRBD1 | TRBJ2-2
TGTGCCAGCAGTTACCGGGACGGACAACTACGCACAGATACGCAGTATTTT | CASSYRDGQLRTDTQYF | . | TRBV25-1 | . | TRBJ2-3
TGTGCCAGCAGTTTAACGGGGGGAAGCTCCTACGAGCAGTACTTC | CASSLTGGSSYEQYF | . | TRBV27 | TRBD2 | TRBJ2-7
TGTGCCAGCAGCACGGGACTAGCGGGGTTGGCGAGCACAGATACGCAGTATTTT | CASSTGLAGLASTDTQYF | . | TRBV5-4 | TRBD2 | TRBJ2-3
TGTGCCAGCAGCTCGACTCGGGACAACTCCTACGAGCAGTACTTC | CASSSTRDNSYEQYF | . | TRBV7-9 | . | TRBJ2-7
TGCAGCGTTGGCAGGGACTACAATGAGCAGTTCTTC | CSVGRDYNEQFF | . | TRBV29-1 | . | TRBJ2-1
TGTGCCTGGAGTGTCGGGACTAGGGCTGAGCAGTTCTTC | CAWSVGTRAEQFF | . | TRBV30 | TRBD2 | TRBJ2-1
TGCGCCAGCAGCTTGGAGGCCGGGACGAACACTGAAGCTTTCTTT | CASSLEAGTNTEAFF | . | TRBV5-1 | . | TRBJ1-1
TGTGCCAGCAGCTTAAGTAGTAGCGGGAGTGGGGCTGAGCAGTTCTTC | CASSLSSSGSGAEQFF | . | TRBV7-9 | TRBD2 | TRBJ2-1
TGTGCCAGCAGCGGTGGGGTGGGGGAGCAGTACTTC | CASSGGVGEQYF | . | TRBV9 | . | TRBJ2-7
TGTGCCAGCAGCCCCCCGGGAAAGGCGGTCGAGCAGTACTTC | CASSPPGKAVEQYF | . | TRBV5-5 | . | TRBJ2-7
TGTGCCAGCAGTCCTAGACTAGCGGGAGTCCACGAGCAGTACTTC | CASSPRLAGVHEQYF | . | TRBV27 | TRBD2 | TRBJ2-7
TGTGCCAGCAGCTTGAGGATGACAGGGGAAGAGACCCAGTACTTC | CASSLRMTGEETQYF | . | TRBV5-6 | TRBD1 | TRBJ2-5
TGCGCCAGCAGCCCAATTCTCTCTAGCGGCACAACCTACGAGCAGTACTTC | CASSPILSSGTTYEQYF | . | TRBV5-1 | TRBD2 | TRBJ2-7
TGTGCCAGCAGTTCGGGACAGCTGAACACTGAAGCTTTCTTT | CASSSGQLNTEAFF | . | TRBV27 | TRBD1 | TRBJ1-1
TGTGCCAGCAGTTTACTGCCCCCGGGACAGGGCCAAGAGACCCAGTACTTC | CASSLLPPGQGQETQYF | . | TRBV27 | TRBD1 | TRBJ2-5
TGTGCCAGCAGCCACGGACAGGGATCCTACGAGCAGTACTTC | CASSHGQGSYEQYF | . | TRBV14 | TRBD1 | TRBJ2-7
TGCGCCAGCAGCTCCGGTGGTGAGCAGTTCTTC | CASSSGGEQFF | . | TRBV5-1 | . | TRBJ2-1
TGTGCCAGCATTCGGACAGGGGGCTACGAGCAGTACTTC | CASIRTGGYEQYF | . | TRBV27 | TRBD1 | TRBJ2-7
TGTGCCAGCAGTGACGGAGATTCGACAGATACGCAGTATTTT | CASSDGDSTDTQYF | . | TRBV6-4 | . | TRBJ2-3
TGTGCCAGCAGTGGGGGAGGAAACTCCTACGAGCAGTACTTC | CASSGGGNSYEQYF | . | TRBV25-1 | . | TRBJ2-7
TGTGCCAGCAGTCCGGGACAGGGGATCTACGAGCAGTACTTC | CASSPGQGIYEQYF | few | TRBV6-6 | TRBD1 | TRBJ2-7